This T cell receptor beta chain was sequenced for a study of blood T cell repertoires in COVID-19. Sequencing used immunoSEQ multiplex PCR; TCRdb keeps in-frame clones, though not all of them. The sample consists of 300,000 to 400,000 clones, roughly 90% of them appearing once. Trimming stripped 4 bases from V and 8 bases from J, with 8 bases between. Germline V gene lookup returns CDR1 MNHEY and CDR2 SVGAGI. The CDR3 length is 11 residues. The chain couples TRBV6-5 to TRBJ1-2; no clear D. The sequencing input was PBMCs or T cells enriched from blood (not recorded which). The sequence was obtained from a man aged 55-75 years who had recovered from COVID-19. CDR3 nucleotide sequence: TGTGCCAGCAGTTGGAGAGGGGGCTACACCTTC. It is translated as CASSWRGGYTF.